A selection of T cell receptor beta chains follows, all from one sample in a study of Tregs in tolerant kidney transplant recipients. The method was immunoSEQ multiplex PCR; TCRdb's version includes in-frame clones alone and lacks a portion of them. This table holds 85,000 to 90,000 clones, roughly 92% found once. Specimen: CD8+ T cells from blood. The receptors were gathered from a human donor in good health. The conserved cysteine and the conserved F or W are not part of the CDR3 here. Size tells how often a clone was seen (once, few, many) or the class of an expanded clone, and some rows leave it out.

length	V	size	CDR3
11	TRBV5-1	-	ASSLVITGELF
13	TRBV19	-	ASSTQGWGNTEAF
13	TRBV19	-	ASSILAGPWDEQF
12	TRBV6-1	-	ASREGARTDTQY
12	TRBV19	-	ASSMRDRAQPQH
14	TRBV11-2	-	ASSLDFGREQETQY
15	TRBV13	once	ASIKGTELRVTDTQY
15	TRBV28	-	ASRDRRRVSQNQPQH
14	TRBV5-8	once	ASSSGDRLGDEKLF
13	TRBV27	once	ASSVSGGGAGELF
13	TRBV7-3	-	ASSQDRGLTDTQY
12	TRBV19	-	ASSISRGEWTQY
13	TRBV2	-	ASSGRSRQDQPQH
13	TRBV9	-	ASSEGDSPNTEAF
11	TRBV12-5	once	ASGFFRGHEQF
12	TRBV4-1	-	ASSQGLVNYEQY
12	TRBV7-9	-	ASSLLPGGNEQF
13	TRBV11-2	-	ASSLAGGYLNEQF
13	TRBV7-9	once	ASSPPRGKNEKLF
13	TRBV7-6	-	ASSLDPGAPDTQY
12	TRBV10-3	-	AISELGAAVGYT
14	TRBV6-5	-	ASSYSSTETSYEQY
13	TRBV5-4	-	ASSNGQGLGTEAF